These 8 T cell receptor beta chains share one sample of origin, sequenced in a study of Graves' ophthalmopathy and Graves' hyperthyroidism. TCR beta CDR3 amplification used RNA transcripts. The first round was an RT-PCR with HTBI primers, and the second round was a multiplex PCR. TCRdb called the multiplex PCR reads again in MiXCR, with one record for every CDR3 protein. The sample has 580,000 or so distinct CDR3 sequences; less than 45% are singletons. The sample taken for sequencing was peripheral blood or thyroid tissue (not recorded which). The receptors were sampled from an adult man with Graves' hyperthyroidism.

Of note for this clonotype: Mismatch with germline at one junction end may stem from a read error. This chain connects TRBV7-9 to TRBJ2-7; TRBD1 matches 10 bases. The germline V gene has CDR1 SEHNR and CDR2 FQNEAQ (reference sequence). This CDR3 spans 14 amino acids. CDR3 in DNA: TGTGTCAGCAGCCGGGACAGGGGCTTGTACGAGCAGTACTTC. Protein product: CVSSRDRGLYEQYF.

This clonotype has at least ten counts. The chain combines TRBV6-6 with TRBJ1-1; no clear D. The CDR3 extends over 14 amino acids. Trimming pared 6 bases from V and 1 base from J, leaving 12 bases between. Germline V gene lookup returns CDR1 MNHNY and CDR2 SVGAGI (reference sequence). CDR3 amino acids: CASRFGGENTEAFF. The CDR3 DNA reads as TGTGCCAGCAGATTTGGCGGGGAGAACACTGAAGCTTTCTTT.

This clonotype was detected many times. V usage is TRBV28 and J usage is TRBJ1-6; D not resolved. CDR1 MDHEN and CDR2 SYDVKM come from the germline V gene. Trimming took 6 bases from V and 0 from J, leaving 9 bases between them. This CDR3 contains 15 residues. The chain's CDR3 is CASSLGPSYNSPLHF. The CDR3 bases are TGTGCCAGCAGCTTAGGGCCCTCCTATAATTCACCCCTCCACTTT.

In regard to this clonotype: Given a much more abundant clone one base away, this may be a read error. This chain connects TRBV7-8 to TRBJ2-7; D is undetermined. CDR1 is SGHVS and CDR2 is FQNEAQ in the germline V gene. This CDR3 has 15 amino acids. The CDR3 loop is CASSLYGEMAYERYF. The CDR3 DNA reads TGTGCCAGCAGCCTCTATGGGGAAATGGCCTACGAGCGGTACTTC.

This clonotype was detected ten times or more. The chain links TRBV29-1 to TRBJ1-2, with D unclear. The length of the CDR3 is 12 residues. Trimming removed 1 base from V and 6 bases from J, with 9 bases in between. The germline CDR1 and CDR2 sequences are SQVTM and ANQGSEA. CDR3 protein: CSVEGTYDGYTF. CDR3 DNA sequence: TGCAGCGTTGAAGGGACCTACGATGGCTACACCTTC.

This clonotype showed up just a few times. A much larger clone differs by one base, so this may be a read error. CDR3 region: CASSLEGTLRKGQYF. The CDR3 DNA sequence: TGTGCCAGCAGCTTAGAAGGGACGTTGAGAAAGGGGCAGTACTTC. The chain joins TRBV7-9 to TRBJ2-7; D is possibly TRBD1 or TRBD2 (5 bases each). The length of the CDR3 is 15 residues. The germline V gene encodes CDR1 SEHNR and CDR2 FQNEAQ (reference sequence). The V and J ends lost 1 base and 9 bases respectively, with 19 bases between them.

V gene TRBV7-2 combines with J gene TRBJ1-3; a possible D gene is TRBD1 (5 bases). V was clipped by 4 bases and J by 10 bases, with 17 bases between them. Germline V gene lookup returns CDR1 SGHTA and CDR2 FQGNSA. This CDR3 has 14 residues. CDR3 sequence: CASSSRQPQETIYF. CDR3 DNA: TGTGCCAGCAGCTCCAGACAGCCCCAAGAGACCATATATTTT.

The sample holds many counts of this clonotype. This chain links TRBV6-4 with TRBJ2-6; perhaps TRBD1 as D (6 bases). V shed 3 bases and J shed 0 bases, with 9 bases lying between them. Germline loops: CDR1 MRHNA, CDR2 SNTAGT. CDR3 length equals 16 residues. CDR3 sequence reads: CASSDQGGSGANVLTF. CDR3 coding DNA: TGTGCCAGCAGTGATCAAGGGGGCTCTGGGGCCAACGTCCTGACTTTC.